A single sample is the source of the 17 T cell receptor beta chains below, sequenced in a study of CD8 T cells in ankylosing spondylitis. One entry per CDR3 protein, called by TCRdb with MiXCR from the 5' RACE reads. Of 300,000 to 350,000 distinct CDR3 sequences in the sample, roughly 20% were seen once. The specimen sequenced was blood, either unsorted or a sorted T cell fraction (not recorded which). All receptors come from a female donor with ankylosing spondylitis or in good health (not recorded which).

In this sample, this clonotype turned up a few times. The chain combines TRBV12-3 or TRBV12-4 with TRBJ2-1, with 8 bases aligning to TRBD2. The CDR3 totals 17 residues. The V and J ends lost 6 bases and 2 bases, in that order; junction bases with no gene match: 12. The CDR3 here is CASRGLRAGGPYNEQFF. The CDR3 nucleotides are TGTGCCAGCAGGGGGCTTCGGGCGGGAGGTCCCTACAATGAGCAGTTCTTC.

The chain carries TRBV12-3 or TRBV12-4 and TRBJ1-1; 9 bases fit TRBD1. The CDR3 sequence is 14 residues long. V gave up 5 bases and J gave up 5 bases; unmatched junction bases: 6. CDR3 residues: CASSLQGARTEAFF. CDR3 coding DNA: TGTGCCAGCAGTCTACAGGGGGCGCGGACTGAAGCTTTCTTT.

The DNA of the CDR3 is TGCAGTGCTAGGGGGGAAGGGTGGCCTCAGCCCCAGCATTTT. It translates to CSARGEGWPQPQHF. V is TRBV20-1 and J is TRBJ1-5; D is possibly TRBD1 (5 bases). The V end was cut by 3 bases, the J end by 6 bases, with 15 bases between. Germline values: CDR1 DFQATT, CDR2 SNEGSKA (reference sequence). The CDR3 extends over 14 amino acids.

The gene calls are TRBV29-1 and TRBJ1-1; D not certain. The CDR3 is made up of 16 amino acids. CDR1 is SQVTM and CDR2 is ANQGSEA in the germline V gene. V was shortened by 6 bases and J by 2 bases, with 22 bases between the two germline ends. The CDR3 coding sequence is TGCAGCGTCCCCATTAATGTGGGGTACCCTAACACTGAAGCTTTCTTT. Its translation is CSVPINVGYPNTEAFF.

This clonotype appeared many times. The V gene is TRBV20-1, the J gene TRBJ2-7; weak D call: TRBD1 (6 bases). The CDR3 loop spans 15 amino acids. CDR1 and CDR2 (germline): DFQATT, SNEGSKA (reference sequence). V was pared by 5 bases and J by 5 bases, with 22 bases between. For the CDR3, the DNA is TGCAGTGCTCCCGCCCAGGGGCAAGGAGGAGACGAGCAGTACTTC. Its protein product is CSAPAQGQGGDEQYF.

The chain uses TRBV20-1 and TRBJ2-1; TRBD2 might be the D (5 bases). The V gene's germline CDR1 is DFQATT and CDR2 SNEGSKA (reference sequence). The CDR3 length is 13 residues. The CDR3 spells CSPAPGVGNEQFF. In DNA, the CDR3 is TGCAGCCCCGCTCCCGGGGTGGGCAATGAGCAGTTCTTC.

The chain is built from TRBV27 and TRBJ2-1; D remains unclear. The V gene lost 6 bases and the J gene lost 0 bases, with 9 bases spanning the gap. The CDR3 totals 14 residues. Germline V gene data show CDR1 as MNHEY and CDR2 as SMNVEV (reference sequence). The CDR3 loop is CASRIQSSYNEQFF. Here the CDR3 DNA reads TGTGCCAGCAGGATTCAGAGCTCCTACAATGAGCAGTTCTTC.

The rearrangement uses TRBV30 and TRBJ2-7; tentative D call: TRBD2 (5 bases). The V end lost 0 bases, the J end lost 6 bases, and 9 bases lay between the germline ends. The CDR3 length is 12 residues. The germline gives CDR1 GTSNPN, CDR2 SVGIG (reference sequence). The CDR3 DNA reads as TGTGCCTGGAGTGTATGGGCGGGCGAGCAGTACTTC. This codes for CAWSVWAGEQYF.

The chain links TRBV28 to TRBJ2-7; 9 bases match TRBD1. With 2 bases clipped from V and 5 bases from J, the junction kept 7 bases outside the gene matches. Germline CDR1 reads MDHEN; CDR2 reads SYDVKM. This CDR3 has 15 residues. In DNA form, the CDR3 reads TGTGCCAGCAGTTTAGCGGACAGGGGAGGCCACGAGCAGTACTTC. Protein sequence: CASSLADRGGHEQYF.

The rearrangement joins TRBV20-1 to TRBJ2-2, with D maybe TRBD1 (5 bases). CDR1 DFQATT and CDR2 SNEGSKA come from the germline V gene (reference sequence). This CDR3 region has 12 residues. Trimming removed 3 bases at V and 6 bases at J, with 8 bases between. CDR3 nucleotide sequence: TGCAGTGCTAGTAGGGGCCCCGGGGAGCTGTTTTTT. Amino acids: CSASRGPGELFF.

V and J are TRBV20-1 and TRBJ1-1; D is possibly TRBD1 (6 bases). V was clipped by 4 bases and J by 3 bases, with 9 bases between them. Germline CDR1 reads DFQATT; CDR2 reads SNEGSKA (reference sequence). CDR3 length: 12 amino acids. DNA of the CDR3: TGCAGTGCTAAGGACAGAGACACTGAAGCTTTCTTT. Protein: CSAKDRDTEAFF.

The chain carries TRBV5-5 and TRBJ2-7, with TRBD1 identical over 8 bases. The germline V gene has CDR1 SGHKS and CDR2 YYEKEE (reference sequence). Trimming took 3 bases from V and 13 from J; bases not matched to a gene: 21. This CDR3 is built from 16 residues. CDR3 nucleotides: TGTGCCAGCAGCTACGATAGGACAGGGTCACGGCGAGCAGTTTACTTC. Translating it yields CASSYDRTGSRRAVYF. Complete variable domain (other parts from reference TRBV5-5 and TRBJ2-7): DAGVTQSPTHLIKTRGQQVTLRCSPISGHKSVSWYQQVLGQGPQFIFQYYEKEERGRGNFPDRFSARQFPNYSSELNVNALLLGDSALYLCASSYDRTGSRRAVYFGPGTRLTVT.

The J gene is TRBJ2-5, the V gene TRBV6-1; 8 bases line up with TRBD2. V dropped 0 bases and J dropped 5; count of bases not matched to a gene: 8. Germline V gene data show CDR1 as MNHNS and CDR2 as SASEGT. The CDR3 is 16 amino acids. CDR3 protein: CASSEASSGPGETQYF. The CDR3 DNA sequence: TGTGCCAGCAGTGAAGCTTCTAGCGGGCCCGGGGAGACCCAGTACTTC.

This clonotype occurred a few times. The V and J genes are TRBV11-1 and TRBJ2-3; 8 bases align to TRBD2. Trimming removed 2 bases from V and 3 bases from J; junction bases left unmatched: 16. There are 19 residues in the CDR3. Germline CDR1 and CDR2: SGHAT and FQDESV (reference sequence). The CDR3 DNA is TGTGCCAGCAGCTTACGGGTGATGAGCGGGAGATCGGGTACAGATACGCAGTATTTT. Translating it yields CASSLRVMSGRSGTDTQYF.

This clonotype was seen ten or more times. The chain couples TRBV7-9 to TRBJ1-1; D possibly corresponds to TRBD1 (6 bases). This CDR3 spans 13 amino acids. Germline CDR1 and CDR2: SEHNR and FQNEAQ (reference sequence). V was trimmed by 7 bases and J by 4 bases, leaving 13 bases between them. CDR3 amino acids: CASTSGAGTEAFF. CDR3 sequence (DNA): TGTGCCAGCACTTCGGGGGCAGGCACTGAAGCTTTCTTT.

The chain uses TRBV7-8 and TRBJ2-1, with a possible D match to TRBD2 (6 bases). The CDR3 is made up of 16 amino acids. Trimming removed 3 bases at V and 1 base at J, with 13 bases between. Germline CDR1 is SGHVS and CDR2 is FQNEAQ. This chain's CDR3 is CASSLGRDRSYNEQFF. CDR3 nucleotide sequence: TGTGCCAGCAGCTTGGGGCGGGACCGTTCCTACAATGAGCAGTTCTTC. Full variable domain (rest looked up from reference TRBV7-8 and TRBJ2-1): GAGVSQSPRYKVAKRGQDVALRCDPISGHVSLFWYQQALGQGPEFLTYFQNEAQLDKSGLPSDRFFAERPEGSVSTLKIQRTQQEDSAVYLCASSLGRDRSYNEQFFGPGTRLTVL.

The chain has TRBV4-3 and TRBJ1-3; weak D call: TRBD1 (5 bases). CDR1 is LGHNA, CDR2 YSLEER, per germline. This CDR3 spans 16 amino acids. V shed 1 base and J shed 3 bases, with 13 bases lying between them. CDR3 DNA: TGCGCCAGCAGCCAAGCCCTCCGGGGGTTTGGAAACACCATATATTTT. As protein: CASSQALRGFGNTIYF.